The 3 T cell receptor beta chains in this list originate from one sample, sequenced in a study of blood T cell repertoires in COVID-19. Repertoires were generated with immunoSEQ multiplex PCR, while TCRdb's copy carries only in-frame clones and drops some. The table has approximately 210,000 clones, about 92% seen once; the top ten hold under 1.5%. Sample: peripheral blood. The receptor source for this set is a man aged 25 to 45 with acute or convalescent COVID-19.

The chain recombines TRBV14 with TRBJ2-7, with a possible D match to TRBD2 (5 bases). Trimming pared 0 bases from V and 6 bases from J, leaving 18 bases between. This CDR3 has 16 amino acids. Germline CDR1 reads SGHDN; CDR2 reads FVKESK. CDR3 bases: TGTGCCAGCAGCCAAGAACGGGGTGGACCGACCCTCGAGCAGTACTTC. Protein: CASSQERGGPTLEQYF. Drawing the rest from reference TRBV14 and TRBJ2-7, the complete variable domain is EAGVTQFPSHSVIEKGQTVTLRCDPISGHDNLYWYRRVMGKEIKFLLHFVKESKQDESGMPNNRFLAERTGGTYSTLKVQPAELEDSGVYFCASSQERGGPTLEQYFGPGTRLTVT.

The chain couples TRBV6-4 to TRBJ2-1; TRBD2 matches 11 bases. The CDR3 spans 16 residues. V lost 4 bases and J lost 6; bases outside the gene matches: 8. The germline CDR1 and CDR2 sequences are MRHNA and SNTAGT. CDR3 residues: CASSVAGTSGPNEQFF. The CDR3 coding sequence is TGTGCCAGCAGTGTCGCCGGGACTAGCGGACCCAATGAGCAGTTCTTC.

The chain carries TRBV27 and TRBJ2-7; TRBD1 matches at 7 bases. V dropped 2 bases and J dropped 7; count of bases not matched to a gene: 2. Germline lookup yields CDR1 MNHEY and CDR2 SMNVEV (reference sequence). The CDR3 length is 12 residues. DNA for the CDR3: TGTGCCAGCAGTTTAGTCAGGGGGGAGCAGTACTTC. The encoded protein is CASSLVRGEQYF.